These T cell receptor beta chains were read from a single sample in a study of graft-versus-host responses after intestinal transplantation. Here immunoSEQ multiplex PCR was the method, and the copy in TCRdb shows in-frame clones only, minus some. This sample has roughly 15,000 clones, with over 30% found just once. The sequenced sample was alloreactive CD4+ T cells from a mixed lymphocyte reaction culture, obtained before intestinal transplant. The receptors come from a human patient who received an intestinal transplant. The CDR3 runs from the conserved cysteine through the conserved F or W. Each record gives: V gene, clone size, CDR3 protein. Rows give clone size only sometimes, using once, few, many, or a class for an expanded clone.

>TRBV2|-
CASSVAGGGTDTQYF
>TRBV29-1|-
CSVAVGGPFSSGELFF
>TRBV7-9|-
CASSLELAGGSTDTQYF
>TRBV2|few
CASNNPLAGGRSYNEQFF
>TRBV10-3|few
CAISERTPGNTIYF
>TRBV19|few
CASSMPAGELLLAGNQPQHF
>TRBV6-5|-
CASSYSRSLNTEAFF
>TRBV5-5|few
CASSLPGGPEKLFF
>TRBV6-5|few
CASSTGLGMNTEAFF
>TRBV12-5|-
CASGPGQGFYEQYF
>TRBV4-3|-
CASSRRVGGGATDTQYF
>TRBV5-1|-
CASSLGGGDEKLFF
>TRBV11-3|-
CASSFRSPKNTEAFF
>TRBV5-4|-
CASSWAGRSYEQYF
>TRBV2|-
CASRWEGDQPQHF
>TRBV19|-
CASSIWPSGGPIRDNEQFF